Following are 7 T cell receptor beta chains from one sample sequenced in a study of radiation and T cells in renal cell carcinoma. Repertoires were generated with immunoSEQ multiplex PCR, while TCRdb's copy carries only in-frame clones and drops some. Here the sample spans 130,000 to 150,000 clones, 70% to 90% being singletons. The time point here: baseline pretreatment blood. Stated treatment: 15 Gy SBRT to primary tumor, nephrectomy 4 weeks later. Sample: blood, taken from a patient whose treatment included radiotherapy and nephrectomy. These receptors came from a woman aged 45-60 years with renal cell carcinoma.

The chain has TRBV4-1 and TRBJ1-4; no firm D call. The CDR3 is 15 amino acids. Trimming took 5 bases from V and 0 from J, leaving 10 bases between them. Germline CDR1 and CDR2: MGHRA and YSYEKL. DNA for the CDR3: TGCGCCAGCAGCGCCCCTGGTGCAACTAATGAAAAACTGTTTTTT. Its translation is CASSAPGATNEKLFF.

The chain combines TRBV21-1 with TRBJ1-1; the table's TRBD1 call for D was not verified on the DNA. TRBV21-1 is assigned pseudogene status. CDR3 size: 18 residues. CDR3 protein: CASSKKREDRGKNTEAFF. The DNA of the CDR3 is TGTGCCAGCAGCAAAAAACGGGAGGACAGGGGGAAGAACACTGAAGCTTTCTTT.

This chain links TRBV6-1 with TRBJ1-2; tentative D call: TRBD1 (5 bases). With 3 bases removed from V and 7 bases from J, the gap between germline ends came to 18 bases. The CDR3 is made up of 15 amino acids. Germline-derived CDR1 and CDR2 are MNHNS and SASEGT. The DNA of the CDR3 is TGTGCCAGCAGTGACCCGGTTCGGAGGGGAGCTGGCTACACCTTC. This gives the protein CASSDPVRRGAGYTF.

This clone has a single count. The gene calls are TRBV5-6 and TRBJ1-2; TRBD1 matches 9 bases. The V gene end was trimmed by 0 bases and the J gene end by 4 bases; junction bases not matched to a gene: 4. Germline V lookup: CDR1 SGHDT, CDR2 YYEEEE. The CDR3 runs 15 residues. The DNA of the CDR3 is TGTGCCAGCAGCTTGGGGGACAGGGTCCTCTATGGCTACACCTTC. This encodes CASSLGDRVLYGYTF.

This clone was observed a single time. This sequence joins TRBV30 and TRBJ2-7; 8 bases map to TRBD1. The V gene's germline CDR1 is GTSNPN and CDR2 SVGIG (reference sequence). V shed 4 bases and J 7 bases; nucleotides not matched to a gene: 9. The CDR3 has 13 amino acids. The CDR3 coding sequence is TGTGCCTGGAACCCAGGGACAGGACCAGAGCAGTACTTC. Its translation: CAWNPGTGPEQYF.

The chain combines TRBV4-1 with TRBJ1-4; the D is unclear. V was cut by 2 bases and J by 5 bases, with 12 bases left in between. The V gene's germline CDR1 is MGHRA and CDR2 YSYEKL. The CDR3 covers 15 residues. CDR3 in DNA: TGCGCCAGCAGCCAATCGCCGGCCGAGAATGAAAAACTGTTTTTT. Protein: CASSQSPAENEKLFF.

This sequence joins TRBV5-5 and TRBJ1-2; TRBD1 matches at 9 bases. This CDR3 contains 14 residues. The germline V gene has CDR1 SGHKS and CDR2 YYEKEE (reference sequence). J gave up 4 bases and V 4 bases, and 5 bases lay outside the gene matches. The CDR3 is CASSPTDRGYGYTF. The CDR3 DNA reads TGTGCCAGCAGCCCTACGGACAGGGGCTATGGCTACACCTTC.